This entry lists 24 T cell receptor beta chains sequenced from one sample in a study of preoperative IRX-2 immunotherapy in early breast cancer. Treatment: preoperative locoregional IRX-2 cytokine immunotherapy. Here immunoSEQ multiplex PCR was the method, and the copy in TCRdb shows in-frame clones only, minus some. In the table there are roughly 42,000 clones, approximately 80% of which are singletons. The specimen comprised tumor tissue, sampled after IRX-2 immunotherapy. These receptors were taken from a human donor with breast cancer.

This clone qualifies as medium-sized. The V call is TRBV6-8, the J call TRBJ2-1; TRBD1 aligns across 8 bases. CDR1 MNHGY and CDR2 SAAAGT come from the germline V gene. V trimming: 5 bases; J trimming: 4 bases; junction bases outside the gene matches: 7. CDR3 length: 15 amino acids. The CDR3 protein is CASSPGQGLYNEQFF. In DNA, the CDR3 is TGTGCCAGCAGTCCCGGACAGGGCTTGTACAATGAGCAGTTCTTC.

The chain has TRBV5-1 and TRBJ1-3; TRBD1 matches at 8 bases. This CDR3 contains 15 residues. V lost 3 bases to trimming and J lost 0 bases; unmatched junction nucleotides: 2. Germline V gene data show CDR1 as SGHRS and CDR2 as YFSETQ. CDR3 sequence: CASSYDRGSGNTIYF. The CDR3 DNA follows: TGCGCCAGCAGCTACGACAGGGGCTCTGGAAACACCATATATTTT.

This sequence joins TRBV19 and TRBJ1-5; tentative D call: TRBD1 (6 bases). V was cut by 3 bases and J by 7 bases, with 19 bases left in between. Germline CDR1 is LNHDA and CDR2 is SQIVND (reference sequence). CDR3 length: 16 amino acids. The CDR3 DNA is TGTGCCAGTAGTATCAGCCGGGACACCTCAAGGCAGCCCCAGCATTTT. This encodes CASSISRDTSRQPQHF. Looking up the rest from reference TRBV19 and TRBJ1-5 gives the full variable domain: DGGITQSPKYLFRKEGQNVTLSCEQNLNHDAMYWYRQDPGQGLRLIYYSQIVNDFQKGDIAEGYSVSREKKESFPLTVTSAQKNPTAFYLCASSISRDTSRQPQHFGDGTRLSIL.

The chain combines TRBV19 with TRBJ1-3; possibly TRBD1 for D (5 bases). The CDR3 runs 13 residues. Germline lookup yields CDR1 LNHDA and CDR2 SQIVND (reference sequence). Trimming left V 10 bases short and J 5 bases short, with 15 bases between. The CDR3 loop is CATQDTRRNTIYF. As DNA, the CDR3 is TGTGCCACCCAGGACACGAGAAGAAACACCATATATTTT.

The chain recombines TRBV6-8 with TRBJ1-6, with D maybe TRBD1 (6 bases). V was shortened by 5 bases and J by 3 bases, with 17 bases between the two germline ends. CDR3 length: 17 residues. Looked up from germline, CDR1 is MNHGY and CDR2 is SAAAGT. CDR3 bases: TGTGCCAGCAGTGGGGTGAAGGGGGGACACTATAATTCACCCCTCCACTTT. Its translation is CASSGVKGGHYNSPLHF.

This clone is a singleton in its sample. The gene calls are TRBV5-1 and TRBJ2-3, with 9 positions matching TRBD2. The V gene's germline CDR1 is SGHRS and CDR2 YFSETQ. J lost 6 bases, V lost 4 bases, and 12 bases had no gene match. This CDR3 is 16 amino acids long. The CDR3 DNA reads as TGCGCCAGCAGCCTCCAAGGACTAGCGCTTATTGATACGCAGTATTTT. It codes for CASSLQGLALIDTQYF.

The chain links TRBV5-1 to TRBJ2-7, with D possibly matching TRBD1 (5 bases). The CDR3 runs 15 residues. Germline lookup yields CDR1 SGHRS and CDR2 YFSETQ. V lost 3 bases and J lost 2, with 15 bases in between. In nucleotides, the CDR3 is TGCGCCAGCAGCTCATTACCCACAGGTACCTACGAGCAGTACTTC. Translating gives CASSSLPTGTYEQYF.

The chain links TRBV19 to TRBJ2-3; maybe TRBD2 (5 bases). The CDR3 consists of 11 residues. Between the trimmed V and J ends, which lost 11 bases and 10 bases, there was a span of 16 bases. Germline V lookup: CDR1 LNHDA, CDR2 SQIVND (reference sequence). The CDR3 loop is CAAGLGEPQYF. In DNA form, the CDR3 reads TGTGCCGCTGGCCTCGGGGAGCCGCAGTATTTT.

The genes are TRBV28 and TRBJ2-7; 8 bases align to TRBD2. The germline V gene encodes CDR1 MDHEN and CDR2 SYDVKM. The V and J ends lost 5 bases and 2 bases, in that order; junction bases with no gene match: 5. The CDR3 has 14 amino acids. CDR3 sequence (DNA): TGTGCCAGCAGTCGGGAGGGCCTTCCCTACGAGCAGTACTTC. This codes for CASSREGLPYEQYF.

The chain joins TRBV19 to TRBJ1-4; D perhaps matches TRBD1 (6 bases). Per germline, CDR1 LNHDA and CDR2 SQIVND (reference sequence). V shed 4 bases and J shed 8 bases, with 14 bases lying between them. The CDR3 extends over 14 amino acids. The CDR3 DNA follows: TGTGCCAGTAGTACGTCGGGGGCTCGAGAAAAACTGTTTTTT. Residues: CASSTSGAREKLFF.

The gene calls are TRBV9 and TRBJ2-1; tentatively, D is TRBD1 (5 bases). The germline V gene encodes CDR1 SGDLS and CDR2 YYNGEE. The CDR3 consists of 18 residues. The germline V and J ends were trimmed by 0 bases and 0 bases, with 16 bases remaining between them. This chain's CDR3 is CASSVATPQGFSYNEQFF. CDR3 coding DNA: TGTGCCAGCAGCGTAGCTACCCCCCAGGGCTTCTCCTACAATGAGCAGTTCTTC.

The sample holds a few counts of this clone. V gene TRBV28 combines with J gene TRBJ2-3, with 8 bases aligning to TRBD1. Germline V CDR1 and CDR2: MDHEN, SYDVKM. V dropped 4 bases and J dropped 0; count of bases not matched to a gene: 3. CDR3 size: 15 residues. Written as DNA, the CDR3 is TGTGCCAGCAGTTCAGGGGGCTCTAGCACAGATACGCAGTATTTT. The encoded protein is CASSSGGSSTDTQYF. The variable domain in full, with the rest retrieved from reference TRBV28 and TRBJ2-3, is DVKVTQSSRYLVKRTGEKVFLECVQDMDHENMFWYRQDPGLGLRLIYFSYDVKMKEKGDIPEGYSVSREKKERFSLILESASTNQTSMYLCASSSGGSSTDTQYFGPGTRLTVL.

This clone was observed once. This chain connects TRBV29-1 to TRBJ2-5, with D possibly TRBD2 on 6 matching bases. CDR3 length: 13 amino acids. V lost 6 bases and J 2 bases, leaving 13 bases between the germline ends. Germline CDR1 is SQVTM and CDR2 is ANQGSEA. CDR3 loop: CSVALAYQETQYF. In nucleotides, the CDR3 is TGCAGCGTAGCTCTAGCGTATCAAGAGACCCAGTACTTC.

The chain uses TRBV22-1 and TRBJ1-5. TRBV22-1 is recorded as a pseudogene. This CDR3 has 16 amino acids. CDR3 protein: CASRSMRRGASQPQHF. The CDR3 DNA follows: TGTGCCAGCAGGTCCATGAGGCGAGGGGCAAGTCAGCCCCAGCATTTT.

The rearrangement uses TRBV19 and TRBJ2-7; 7 bases are shared with TRBD1. The CDR3 totals 15 residues. Germline values: CDR1 LNHDA, CDR2 SQIVND (reference sequence). Trimming at V came to 9 bases and at J to 2 bases, leaving 13 bases not matched to a gene. CDR3 sequence (DNA): TGTGCCAGCTCTACGCTAGCAGGGGGACCCTACGAGCAGTACTTC. This translates into CASSTLAGGPYEQYF.

The chain combines TRBV19 with TRBJ2-3; a weak D match, TRBD2 (5 bases). This CDR3 region has 15 residues. V was trimmed by 5 bases and J by 2 bases, leaving 14 bases between them. Germline loops: CDR1 LNHDA, CDR2 SQIVND (reference sequence). The DNA for the CDR3 is TGTGCCAGTAGTTTAAGCGGCCAGACCACAGATACGCAGTATTTT. This sequence encodes CASSLSGQTTDTQYF.

This sequence joins TRBV30 and TRBJ2-2; D unresolved. The CDR3 contains 14 residues. V dropped 0 bases and J dropped 4 bases, with 9 bases sitting between them. Germline V gene sequence: CDR1 GTSNPN, CDR2 SVGIG (reference sequence). The CDR3 DNA follows: TGTGCCTGGAGTGTACTCCCCTCCACCGGGGAGCTGTTTTTT. Residues: CAWSVLPSTGELFF.

In its sample, this clone was seen once. The gene calls are TRBV14 and TRBJ2-7, with unresolved D. This CDR3 has 11 residues. Trimming removed 4 bases from V and 2 bases from J, with 3 bases in between. Per germline, CDR1 SGHDN and CDR2 FVKESK. CDR3 nucleotide sequence: TGTGCCAGCAGCCCCCCCTACGAGCAGTACTTC. It translates to CASSPPYEQYF.

The chain has TRBV28 and TRBJ1-4; a possible D gene is TRBD1 (6 bases). Trimming took off 7 bases at V and 0 bases at J, with 12 bases between the two ends. The CDR3 covers 15 residues. The germline V gene encodes CDR1 MDHEN and CDR2 SYDVKM. CDR3 bases: TGTGCCAGCATCAGGGGCCTAGCAACTAATGAAAAACTGTTTTTT. The encoded protein is CASIRGLATNEKLFF. Full variable domain (missing parts from reference TRBV28 and TRBJ1-4): DVKVTQSSRYLVKRTGEKVFLECVQDMDHENMFWYRQDPGLGLRLIYFSYDVKMKEKGDIPEGYSVSREKKERFSLILESASTNQTSMYLCASIRGLATNEKLFFGSGTQLSVL.

J is TRBJ1-1 and V is TRBV18, with D maybe TRBD1 (5 bases). Trimming stripped 4 bases from V and 4 bases from J, with 16 bases between. CDR1 and CDR2 from the germline V gene are KGHSH and LQKENI. The CDR3 covers 15 residues. CDR3 coding DNA: TGTGCCAGCTCACTCACCAACCGGGACGCCACTGAAGCTTTCTTT. Protein sequence: CASSLTNRDATEAFF. The whole variable domain, filled in from reference TRBV18 and TRBJ1-1, reads NAGVMQNPRHLVRRRGQEARLRCSPMKGHSHVYWYRQLPEEGLKFMVYLQKENIIDESGMPKERFSAEFPKEGPSILRIQQVVRGDSAAYFCASSLTNRDATEAFFGQGTRLTVV.

The chain couples TRBV6-8 to TRBJ2-1; 8 nucleotides align to TRBD2. With 0 bases clipped from V and 11 bases from J, the junction kept 18 bases outside the gene matches. The germline V gene encodes CDR1 MNHGY and CDR2 SAAAGT. This CDR3 comprises 18 residues. The chain's CDR3 is CASSYSFPGLGKWNKQFF. As DNA, the CDR3 is TGTGCCAGCAGTTACTCGTTCCCGGGACTAGGGAAGTGGAATAAGCAGTTCTTC.

The chain carries TRBV30 and TRBJ1-2, with TRBD1 matching 12 bases. CDR1 is GTSNPN and CDR2 is SVGIG in the germline V gene (reference sequence). The V segment lost 2 bases and the J segment 6 bases; nucleotides outside the gene matches: 7. This CDR3 region has 15 residues. CDR3 sequence (DNA): TGTGCCTGGAGTCCTCCGGGACAGGGGGCCAATGGCTACACCTTC. Encoded protein: CAWSPPGQGANGYTF.

V usage is TRBV6-8 and J usage is TRBJ2-7; either TRBD1 or TRBD2 may supply D (5 bases each). This CDR3 spans 15 amino acids. V was clipped by 7 bases and J by 0 bases, with 16 bases between them. Germline lookup yields CDR1 MNHGY and CDR2 SAAAGT. In nucleotides, the CDR3 is TGTGCCAGCACCAAGGGACCGCCCGGCTCCTACGAGCAGTACTTC. Residues: CASTKGPPGSYEQYF.

The chain couples TRBV19 to TRBJ2-7, with a tentative D call TRBD1 (6 bases). The V and J ends lost 5 bases and 3 bases respectively, with 11 bases between them. The CDR3 totals 13 residues. The V gene's germline CDR1 is LNHDA and CDR2 SQIVND (reference sequence). The CDR3 protein is CASSLGAVYEQYF. In DNA, the CDR3 is TGTGCCAGTAGTCTGGGGGCCGTCTACGAGCAGTACTTC.